This T cell receptor (beta chain) comes out of a study of STAT3 mutations in large granular lymphocyte leukemia. Concerning this clone: The antigen remains undetermined.

The CDR3 has 12 residues. The germline V gene has CDR1 GTSNPN and CDR2 SVGIG (reference sequence). V gave up 5 bases and J gave up 6 bases; unmatched junction bases: 5. Study observations and caveats: At least one immunodominant TCR beta clonotype appeared in every T-cell large granular lymphocyte leukemia patient.

Method: immunoSEQ multiplex PCR; TCRdb's copy keeps in-frame clones and lacks some. The profile shows approximately 4,300 clones, around 50% of them singletons. The specimen was peripheral blood mononuclear cells. The chain links TRBV30 to TRBJ1-2, with TRBD1 matching 8 bases. The origin of this receptor is a man aged 55-75 years with T-cell large granular lymphocyte leukemia. Some clones in this sample may be carry-over from other donors' samples. CDR3 DNA: TGTGCCTGGTTGGGGACAGGAAATGGCTACACCTTC. This sequence encodes CAWLGTGNGYTF.